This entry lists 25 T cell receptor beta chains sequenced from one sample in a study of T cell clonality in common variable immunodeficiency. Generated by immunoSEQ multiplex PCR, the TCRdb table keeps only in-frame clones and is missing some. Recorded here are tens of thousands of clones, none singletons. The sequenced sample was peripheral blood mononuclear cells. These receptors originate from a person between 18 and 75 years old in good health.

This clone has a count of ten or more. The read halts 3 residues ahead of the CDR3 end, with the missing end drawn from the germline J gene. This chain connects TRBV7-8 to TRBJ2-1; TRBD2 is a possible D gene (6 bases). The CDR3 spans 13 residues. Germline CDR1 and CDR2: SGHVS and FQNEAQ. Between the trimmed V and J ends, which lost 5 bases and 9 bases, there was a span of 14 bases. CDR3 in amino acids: CASSVRRVTEQFF. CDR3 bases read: TGTGCCAGCAGCGTCCGGAGGGTCACTGAG.

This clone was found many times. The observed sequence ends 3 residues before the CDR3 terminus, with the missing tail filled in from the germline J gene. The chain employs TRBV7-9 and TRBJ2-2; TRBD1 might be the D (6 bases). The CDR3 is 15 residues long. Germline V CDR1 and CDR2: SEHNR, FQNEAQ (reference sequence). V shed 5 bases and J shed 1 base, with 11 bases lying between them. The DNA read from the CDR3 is TGTGCCAGCAGCCCAAGACAGGAGAACACCGGGGAG. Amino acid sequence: CASSPRQENTGE. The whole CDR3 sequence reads CASSPRQENTGELFF.

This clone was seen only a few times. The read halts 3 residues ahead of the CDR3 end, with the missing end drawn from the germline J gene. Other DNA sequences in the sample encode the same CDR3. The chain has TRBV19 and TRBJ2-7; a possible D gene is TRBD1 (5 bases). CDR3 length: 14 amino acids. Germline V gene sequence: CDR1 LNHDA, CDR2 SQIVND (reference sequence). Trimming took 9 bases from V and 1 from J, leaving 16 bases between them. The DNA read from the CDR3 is TGTGCCAGCACCGACAGAGCGAGTTCCTACGAG. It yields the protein CASTDRASSYE. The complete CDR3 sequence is CASTDRASSYEQYF.

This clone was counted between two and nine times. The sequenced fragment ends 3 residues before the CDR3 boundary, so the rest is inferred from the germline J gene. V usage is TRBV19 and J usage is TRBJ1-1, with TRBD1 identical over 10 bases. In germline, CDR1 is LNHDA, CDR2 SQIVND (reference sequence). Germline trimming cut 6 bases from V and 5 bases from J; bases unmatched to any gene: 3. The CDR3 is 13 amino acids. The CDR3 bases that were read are TGTGCCAGTAGCGACAGGGGGCTTACTGAA. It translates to CASSDRGLTE. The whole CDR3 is CASSDRGLTEAFF.

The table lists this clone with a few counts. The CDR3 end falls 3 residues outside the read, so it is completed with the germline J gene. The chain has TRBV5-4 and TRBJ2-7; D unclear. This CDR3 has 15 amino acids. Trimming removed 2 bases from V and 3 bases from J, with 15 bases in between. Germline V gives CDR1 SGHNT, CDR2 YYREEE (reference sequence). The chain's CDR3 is CASSFNGSPLYEQYF. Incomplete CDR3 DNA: TGTGCCAGCAGCTTTAACGGTAGCCCTCTCTACGAG.

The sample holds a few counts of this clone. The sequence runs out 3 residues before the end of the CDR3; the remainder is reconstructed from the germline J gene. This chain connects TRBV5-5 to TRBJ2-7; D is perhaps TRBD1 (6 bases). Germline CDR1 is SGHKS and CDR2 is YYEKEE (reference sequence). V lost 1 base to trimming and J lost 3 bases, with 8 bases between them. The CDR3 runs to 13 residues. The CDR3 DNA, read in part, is TGTGCCAGCAGCTTGACAGGGATCTACGAG. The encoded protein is CASSLTGIYE. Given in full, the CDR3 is CASSLTGIYEQYF.

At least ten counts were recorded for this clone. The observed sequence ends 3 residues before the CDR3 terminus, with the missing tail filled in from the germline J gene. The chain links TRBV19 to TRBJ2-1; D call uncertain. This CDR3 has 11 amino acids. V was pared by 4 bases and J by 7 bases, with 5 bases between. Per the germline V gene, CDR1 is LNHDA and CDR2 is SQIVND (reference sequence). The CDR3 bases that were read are TGTGCCAGTAGTAACATGAATGAG. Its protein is CASSNMNE. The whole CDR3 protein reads CASSNMNEQFF.

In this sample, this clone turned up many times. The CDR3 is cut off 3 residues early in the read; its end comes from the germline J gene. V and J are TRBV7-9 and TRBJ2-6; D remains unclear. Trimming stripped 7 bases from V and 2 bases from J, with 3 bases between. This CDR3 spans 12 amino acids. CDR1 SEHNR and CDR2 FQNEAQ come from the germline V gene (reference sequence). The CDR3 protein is CASTAGANVLTF. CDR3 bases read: TGTGCCAGCACTGCTGGGGCCAACGTC.

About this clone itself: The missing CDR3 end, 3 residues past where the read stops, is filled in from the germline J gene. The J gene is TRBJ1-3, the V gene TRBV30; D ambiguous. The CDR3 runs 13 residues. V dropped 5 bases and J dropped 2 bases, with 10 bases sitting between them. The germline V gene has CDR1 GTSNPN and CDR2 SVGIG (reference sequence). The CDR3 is CAWGLRAGNTIYF. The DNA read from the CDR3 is TGTGCCTGGGGTTTAAGGGCTGGAAACACC.

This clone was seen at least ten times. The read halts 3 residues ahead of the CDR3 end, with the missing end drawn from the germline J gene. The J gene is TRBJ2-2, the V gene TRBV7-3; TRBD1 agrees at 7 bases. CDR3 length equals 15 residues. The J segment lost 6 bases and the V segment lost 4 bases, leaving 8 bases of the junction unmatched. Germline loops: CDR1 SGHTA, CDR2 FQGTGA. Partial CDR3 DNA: TGTGCCAGCAGCTCAATCACAGGGGTGGCCGGGGAG. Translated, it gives CASSSITGVAGE. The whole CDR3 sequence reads CASSSITGVAGELFF.

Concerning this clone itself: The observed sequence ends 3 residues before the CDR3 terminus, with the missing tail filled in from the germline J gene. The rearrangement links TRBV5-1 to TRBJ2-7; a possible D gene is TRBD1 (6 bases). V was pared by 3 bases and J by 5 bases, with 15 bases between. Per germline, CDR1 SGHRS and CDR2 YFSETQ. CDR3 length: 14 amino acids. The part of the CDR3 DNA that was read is TGCGCCAGCAGCTCCATACAGGGTACCGACGAG. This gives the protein CASSSIQGTDE. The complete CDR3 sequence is CASSSIQGTDEQYF.

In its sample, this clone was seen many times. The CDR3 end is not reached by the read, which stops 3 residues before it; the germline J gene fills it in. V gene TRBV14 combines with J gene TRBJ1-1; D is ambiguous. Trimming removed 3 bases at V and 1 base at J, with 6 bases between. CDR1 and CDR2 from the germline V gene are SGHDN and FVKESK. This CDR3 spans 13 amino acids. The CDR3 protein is CASSQQRNTEAFF. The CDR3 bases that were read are TGTGCCAGCAGCCAGCAGAGGAACACTGAA.

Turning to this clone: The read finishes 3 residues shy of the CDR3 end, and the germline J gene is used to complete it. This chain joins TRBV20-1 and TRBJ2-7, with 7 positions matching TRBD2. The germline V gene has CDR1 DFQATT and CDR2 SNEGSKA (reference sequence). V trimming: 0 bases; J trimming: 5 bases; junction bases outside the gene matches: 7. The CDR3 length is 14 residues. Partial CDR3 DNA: TGCAGTGCTAGAGATCCGCGGGAGAGGGACGAG. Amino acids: CSARDPRERDE. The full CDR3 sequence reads CSARDPRERDEQYF.

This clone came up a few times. This CDR3 is CASSGDRGSAEQYF. The part of the CDR3 DNA that was read is TGTGCCAGCAGCGGGGACAGGGGTTCGGCCGAG. The gene calls are TRBV7-9 and TRBJ2-7, with TRBD1 matching 10 bases. The CDR3 is cut off 3 residues early in the read; its end comes from the germline J gene. The CDR3 consists of 14 residues. V trimming: 5 bases; J trimming: 6 bases; junction bases outside the gene matches: 7. Germline loops: CDR1 SEHNR, CDR2 FQNEAQ (reference sequence).

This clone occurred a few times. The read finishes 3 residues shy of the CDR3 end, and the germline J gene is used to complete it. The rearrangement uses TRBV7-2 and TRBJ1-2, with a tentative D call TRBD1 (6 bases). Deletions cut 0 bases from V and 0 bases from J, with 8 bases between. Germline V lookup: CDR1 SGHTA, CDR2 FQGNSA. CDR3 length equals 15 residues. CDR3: CASSLAQGSNYGYTF. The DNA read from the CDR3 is TGTGCCAGCAGCTTAGCCCAGGGGTCTAACTATGGC.

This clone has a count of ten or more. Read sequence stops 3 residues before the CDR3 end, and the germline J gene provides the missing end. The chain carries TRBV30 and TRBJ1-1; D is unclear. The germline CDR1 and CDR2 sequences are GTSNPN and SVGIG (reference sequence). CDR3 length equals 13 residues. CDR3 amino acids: CAWSVWARREAFF. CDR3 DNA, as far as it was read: TGTGCCTGGAGTGTATGGGCAAGGCGAGAA.

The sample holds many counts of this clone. CDR3: CASGSLANPDTQYF. The DNA read from the CDR3 is TGTGCCAGCGGAAGCCTAGCGAACCCAGATACG. This chain uses TRBV11-3 with TRBJ2-3, with a tentative D call TRBD2 (6 bases). Coverage ceases 3 residues before the CDR3 finishes, and the germline J gene fills in the end. CDR1 is SGHNT and CDR2 is YENEEA in the germline V gene. CDR3 size: 14 residues. Trimming removed 8 bases from V and 4 bases from J, with 16 bases in between.

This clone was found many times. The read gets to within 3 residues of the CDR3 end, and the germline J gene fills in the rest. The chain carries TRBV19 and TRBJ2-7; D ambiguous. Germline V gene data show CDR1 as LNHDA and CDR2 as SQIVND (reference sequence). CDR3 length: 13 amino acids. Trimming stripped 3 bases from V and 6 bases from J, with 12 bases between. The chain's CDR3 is CASSMMAGGEQYF. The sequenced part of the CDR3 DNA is TGTGCCAGTAGTATGATGGCAGGTGGCGAG.

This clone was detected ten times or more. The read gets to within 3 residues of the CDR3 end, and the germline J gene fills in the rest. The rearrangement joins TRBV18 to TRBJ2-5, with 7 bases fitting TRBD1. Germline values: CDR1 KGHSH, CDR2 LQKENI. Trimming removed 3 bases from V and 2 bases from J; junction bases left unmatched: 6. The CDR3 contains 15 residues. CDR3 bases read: TGTGCCAGCTCACCCCGGGACAGCTTTCAAGAGACC. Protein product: CASSPRDSFQET. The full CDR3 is CASSPRDSFQETQYF.

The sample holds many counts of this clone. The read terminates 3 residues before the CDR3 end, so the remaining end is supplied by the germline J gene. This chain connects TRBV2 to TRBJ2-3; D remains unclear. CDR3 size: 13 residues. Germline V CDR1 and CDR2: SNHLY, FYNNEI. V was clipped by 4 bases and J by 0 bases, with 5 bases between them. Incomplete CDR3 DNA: TGTGCCAGCAGTGTCGGTAGCACAGATACG. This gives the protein CASSVGSTDT. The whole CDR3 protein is CASSVGSTDTQYF.

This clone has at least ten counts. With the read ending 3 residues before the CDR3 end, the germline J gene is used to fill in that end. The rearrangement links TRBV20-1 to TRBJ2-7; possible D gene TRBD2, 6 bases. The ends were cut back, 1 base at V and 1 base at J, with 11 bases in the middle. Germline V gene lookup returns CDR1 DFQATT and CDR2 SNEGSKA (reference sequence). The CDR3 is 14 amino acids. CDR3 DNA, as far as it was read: TGCAGTGCTAGAGGTGATAGCGGATCCTACGAG. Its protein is CSARGDSGSYE. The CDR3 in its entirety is CSARGDSGSYEQYF.

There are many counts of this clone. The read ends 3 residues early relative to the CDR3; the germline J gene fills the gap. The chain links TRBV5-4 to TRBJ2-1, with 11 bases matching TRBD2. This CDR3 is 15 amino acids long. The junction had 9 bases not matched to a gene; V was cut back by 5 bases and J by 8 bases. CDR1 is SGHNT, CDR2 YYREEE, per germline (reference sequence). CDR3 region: CASRIAGGPMDEQFF. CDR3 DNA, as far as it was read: TGTGCCAGCAGAATAGCGGGGGGGCCTATGGATGAG. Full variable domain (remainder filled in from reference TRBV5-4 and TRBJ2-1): ETGVTQSPTHLIKTRGQQVTLRCSSQSGHNTVSWYQQALGQGPQFIFQYYREEENGRGNFPPRFSGLQFPNYSSELNVNALELDDSALYLCASRIAGGPMDEQFFGPGTRLTVL.

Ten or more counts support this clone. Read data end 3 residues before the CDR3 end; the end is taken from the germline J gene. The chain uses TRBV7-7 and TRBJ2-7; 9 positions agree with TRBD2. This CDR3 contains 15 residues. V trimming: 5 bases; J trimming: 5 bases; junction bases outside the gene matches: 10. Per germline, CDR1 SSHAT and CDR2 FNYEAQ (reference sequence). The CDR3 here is CASSLSGLALHEQYF. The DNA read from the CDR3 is TGTGCCAGCAGCCTTTCAGGACTAGCGCTCCACGAG.

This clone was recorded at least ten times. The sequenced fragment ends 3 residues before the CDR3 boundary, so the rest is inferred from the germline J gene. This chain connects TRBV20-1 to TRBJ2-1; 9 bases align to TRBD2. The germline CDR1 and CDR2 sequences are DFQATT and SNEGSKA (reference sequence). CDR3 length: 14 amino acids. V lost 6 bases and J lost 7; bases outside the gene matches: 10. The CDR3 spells CSAPSGRSPNEQFF. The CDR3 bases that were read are TGCAGTGCCCCGAGCGGGAGGTCCCCGAATGAG.

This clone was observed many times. CDR3 region: CASSLGQSTDTQYF. The CDR3 bases that were read are TGTGCCAGCAGCTTAGGGCAGAGCACAGATACG. The V call is TRBV7-3, the J call TRBJ2-3; no reliable D call. Read coverage stops 3 residues before the CDR3 terminus; the germline J gene supplies the remainder. Deletions cut 2 bases from V and 0 bases from J, with 6 bases between. Germline CDR1 is SGHTA and CDR2 is FQGTGA. This CDR3 is built from 14 residues. The whole variable domain, remainder taken from reference TRBV7-3 and TRBJ2-3, is GAGVSQTPSNKVTEKGKYVELRCDPISGHTALYWYRQSLGQGPEFLIYFQGTGAADDSGLPNDRFFAVRPEGSVSTLKIQRTERGDSAVYLCASSLGQSTDTQYFGPGTRLTVL.